This record looks at one TCR beta chain sequence and its context. The antigen is undetermined. This sample was taken from a study of T cells in Graves' hyperthyroidism and ophthalmopathy. Study-level points and caveats: The model made its ophthalmopathy prediction, and onset followed a median 6.5 months later.

Amplification of TCR beta CDR3 regions used RNA as the template. HTBI primers were used for first-round RT-PCR of the TCR CDR3. Each CDR3 protein gets one entry after TCRdb re-called the multiplex PCR reads with MiXCR. The data hold 45,000 to 55,000 distinct CDR3 sequences, with 45% to 65% observed a single time. This TCR derives from a man aged 18 to 30 with Graves' hyperthyroidism. The material sequenced was peripheral blood or thyroid tissue (not recorded which).

DNA of the CDR3: TGTGCCAGCGAAGGGACAGGGGCGCAACGGCCAGGCGAGCATTTT. Translating gives CASEGTGAQRPGEHF. The V gene is TRBV19, the J gene TRBJ1-5; TRBD1 matches 10 bases. Per germline, CDR1 LNHDA and CDR2 SQIVND (reference sequence). The CDR3 covers 15 residues. The V and J ends lost 9 bases and 14 bases, in that order; junction bases with no gene match: 19. Full variable domain (outside the CDR3, taken from reference TRBV19 and TRBJ1-5): DGGITQSPKYLFRKEGQNVTLSCEQNLNHDAMYWYRQDPGQGLRLIYYSQIVNDFQKGDIAEGYSVSREKKESFPLTVTSAQKNPTAFYLCASEGTGAQRPGEHFGDGTRLSIL.